This T cell receptor beta chain was retrieved from a study of blood T cell repertoires in COVID-19. Overall study: The origin of the acute and convalescent COVID-19 samples was the United States, Italy and Spain. From T cells, B-cell-depleted T cells, or PBMCs came the material, which was cDNA or gDNA.

V gave up 7 bases and J gave up 5 bases; unmatched junction bases: 5. In germline, CDR1 is KGHSH, CDR2 LQKENI. The CDR3 extends over 13 amino acids. Methods used by the authors: Scientists estimated how many nucleated cells there were by amplifying reference gene primers. Sequencing was performed with immunoSEQ multiplex PCR; in TCRdb, only in-frame clones are kept and a portion is missing. D and trimming come from the DNA, and the V and J calls and clone size come from that table. Counted here are 350,000 or so clones, about 90% occurring once; the ten biggest clones make up 6.5% to 7%. This TCR came from a man aged 18 to 29 with active or convalescent COVID-19. Sequenced material: peripheral blood. This chain connects TRBV18 to TRBJ1-1, with 9 bases matching TRBD1. Here the CDR3 reads CASWDREETEAFF. Written as DNA, the CDR3 is TGTGCCAGCTGGGACAGGGAGGAAACTGAAGCTTTCTTT. Drawing the rest from reference TRBV18 and TRBJ1-1, the complete variable domain is NAGVMQNPRHLVRRRGQEARLRCSPMKGHSHVYWYRQLPEEGLKFMVYLQKENIIDESGMPKERFSAEFPKEGPSILRIQQVVRGDSAAYFCASWDREETEAFFGQGTRLTVV.